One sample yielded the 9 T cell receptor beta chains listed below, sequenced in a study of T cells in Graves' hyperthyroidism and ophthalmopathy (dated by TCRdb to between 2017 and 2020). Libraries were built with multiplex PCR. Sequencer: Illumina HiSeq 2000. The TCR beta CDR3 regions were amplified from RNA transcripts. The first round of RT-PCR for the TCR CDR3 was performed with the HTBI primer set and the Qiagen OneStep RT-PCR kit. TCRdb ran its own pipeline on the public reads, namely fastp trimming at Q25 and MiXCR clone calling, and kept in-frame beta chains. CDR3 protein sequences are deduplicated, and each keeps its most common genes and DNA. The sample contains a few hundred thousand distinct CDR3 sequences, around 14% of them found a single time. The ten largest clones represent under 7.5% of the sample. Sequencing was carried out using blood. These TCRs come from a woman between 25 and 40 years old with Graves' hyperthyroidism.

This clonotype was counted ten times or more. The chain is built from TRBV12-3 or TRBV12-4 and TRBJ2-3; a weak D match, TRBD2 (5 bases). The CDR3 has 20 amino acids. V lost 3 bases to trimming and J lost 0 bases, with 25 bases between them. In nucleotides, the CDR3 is TGTGCCAGCAGTTTTATGGTGGGAGAGTTGCGGACGACTAGCACAGATACGCAGTATTTT. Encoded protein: CASSFMVGELRTTSTDTQYF.

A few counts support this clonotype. DNA for the CDR3: TGTGCCAGCAGCGTAGCAGGTGACGGGGAGCTGTTTTTT. Translation gives CASSVAGDGELFF. This chain links TRBV9 with TRBJ2-2; D unresolved. V was clipped by 0 bases and J by 7 bases, with 7 bases between them. The CDR3 has 13 amino acids. Germline CDR1 SGDLS, CDR2 YYNGEE.

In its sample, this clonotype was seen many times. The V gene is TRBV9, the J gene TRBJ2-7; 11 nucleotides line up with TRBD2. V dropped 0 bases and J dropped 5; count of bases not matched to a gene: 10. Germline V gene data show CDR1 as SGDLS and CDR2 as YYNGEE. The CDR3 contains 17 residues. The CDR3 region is CASSVAAVLAGAHEQYF. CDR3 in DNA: TGTGCCAGCAGCGTAGCTGCGGTACTAGCGGGAGCCCACGAGCAGTACTTC.

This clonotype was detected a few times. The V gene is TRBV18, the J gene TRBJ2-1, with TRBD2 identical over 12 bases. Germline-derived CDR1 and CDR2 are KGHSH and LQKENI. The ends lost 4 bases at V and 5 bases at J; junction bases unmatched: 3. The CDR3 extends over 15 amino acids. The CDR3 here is CASSRTSGAHNEQFF. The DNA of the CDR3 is TGTGCCAGCTCACGGACTAGCGGGGCCCACAATGAGCAGTTCTTC.

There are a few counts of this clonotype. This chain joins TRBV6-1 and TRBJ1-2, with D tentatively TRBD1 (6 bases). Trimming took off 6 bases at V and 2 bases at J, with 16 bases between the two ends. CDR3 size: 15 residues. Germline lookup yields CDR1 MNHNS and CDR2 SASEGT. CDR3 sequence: CASRDPGTQNYGYTF. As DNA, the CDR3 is TGTGCCAGCAGAGATCCCGGGACACAAAACTATGGCTACACCTTC.

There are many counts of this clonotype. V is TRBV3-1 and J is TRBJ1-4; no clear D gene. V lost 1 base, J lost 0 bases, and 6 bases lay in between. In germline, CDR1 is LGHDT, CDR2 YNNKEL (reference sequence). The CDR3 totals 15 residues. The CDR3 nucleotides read TGTGCCAGCAGCCAAGGACCAGCAACTAATGAAAAACTGTTTTTT. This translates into CASSQGPATNEKLFF.

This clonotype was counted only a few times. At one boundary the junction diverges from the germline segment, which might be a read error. Here the CDR3 reads CSATGQRTYELYF. Written as DNA, the CDR3 is TGCAGTGCTACGGGACAGAGAACTTACGAGCTGTACTTC. The chain carries TRBV20-1 and TRBJ2-7; 7 nucleotides align to TRBD1. Germline values: CDR1 DFQATT, CDR2 SNEGSKA (reference sequence). This CDR3 spans 13 amino acids.

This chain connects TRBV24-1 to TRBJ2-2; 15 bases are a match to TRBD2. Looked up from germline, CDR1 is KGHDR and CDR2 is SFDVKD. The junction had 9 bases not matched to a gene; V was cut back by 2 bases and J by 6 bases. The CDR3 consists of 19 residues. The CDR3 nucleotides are TGTGCCACCAGTGATTCCGGGACTAGCGGGAGGTTAGGGGCCGGGGAGCTGTTTTTT. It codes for CATSDSGTSGRLGAGELFF.

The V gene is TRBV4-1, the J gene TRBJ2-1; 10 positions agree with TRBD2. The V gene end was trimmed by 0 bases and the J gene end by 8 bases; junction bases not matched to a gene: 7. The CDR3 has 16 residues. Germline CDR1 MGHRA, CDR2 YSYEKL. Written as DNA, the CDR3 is TGCGCCAGCAGCCAAGATTCGATAGCGGGGGGCGATGAGCAGTTCTTC. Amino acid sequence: CASSQDSIAGGDEQFF.